The 3 T cell receptor beta chains presented below share a single source sample, sequenced in a study of Ad26.COV2.S vaccination and SARS-CoV-2 variants. Indicated treatment: 15 to 20 received Ad26.COV2.S at low or high dose, single or two shots; several received placebo; per-sample allocation not given. It was on day 63 after the first vaccine or placebo injection that samples were taken. The assay was immunoSEQ multiplex PCR, and TCRdb's table has in-frame clones only and misses some. The sample consists of around 250,000 clones, approximately 89% of them appearing once. The sequences come from peripheral blood, collected in a trial of Ad26.COV2.S vaccine versus placebo. These receptors were collected from a person between 18 and 65 years old who received the Ad26.COV2.S COVID-19 vaccine or a placebo.

CDR3 coding DNA: TGTGCCAGCAGTCTACAGGGTTTCCAAGAGACCCAGTACTTC. It codes for CASSLQGFQETQYF. This sequence joins TRBV6-5 and TRBJ2-5; D may be TRBD1 (6 bases). Germline CDR1 and CDR2: MNHEY and SVGAGI. The CDR3 spans 14 residues. Trimming cost V 5 bases and J 1 base, with 11 bases left between them.

With respect to this clone: Additional DNA sequences in this sample encode the identical CDR3. The rearrangement uses TRBV9 and TRBJ1-2; 8 nucleotides align to TRBD1. The germline V gene encodes CDR1 SGDLS and CDR2 YYNGEE. The CDR3 totals 15 residues. V trimming: 0 bases; J trimming: 0 bases; junction bases outside the gene matches: 1. The CDR3, as DNA: TGTGCCAGCAGCGTAGCAGGGGGCCCTAACTATGGCTACACCTTC. Protein: CASSVAGGPNYGYTF.

The chain joins TRBV7-2 to TRBJ2-7, with D possibly matching TRBD1 (6 bases). The CDR3 spans 14 residues. Germline V gene sequence: CDR1 SGHTA, CDR2 FQGNSA. Deletions cut 1 base from V and 4 bases from J, with 11 bases between. Here the CDR3 DNA reads TGTGCCAGCAGCTTAGGGGGGCTCTCGTACGAGCAGTACTTC. It yields the protein CASSLGGLSYEQYF.